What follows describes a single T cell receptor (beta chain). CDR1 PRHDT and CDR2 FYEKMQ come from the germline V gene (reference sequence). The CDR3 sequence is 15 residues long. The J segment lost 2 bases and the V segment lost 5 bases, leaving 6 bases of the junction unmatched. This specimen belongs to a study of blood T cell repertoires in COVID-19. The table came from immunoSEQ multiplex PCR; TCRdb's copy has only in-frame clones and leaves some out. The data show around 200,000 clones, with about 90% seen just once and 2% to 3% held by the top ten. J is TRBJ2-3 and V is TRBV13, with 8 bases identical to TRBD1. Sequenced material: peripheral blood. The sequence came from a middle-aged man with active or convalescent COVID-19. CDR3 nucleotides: TGTGCCAGCAGCCGGAGGACAGGGAACACAGATACGCAGTATTTT. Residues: CASSRRTGNTDTQYF.